One and the same sample provided the 23 T cell receptor beta chains below, sequenced in a study of regulatory T cells in long-lasting Graves disease. CDR3-region Arm-PCR and iRepertoire HTBI primers produced the TCR beta libraries. TCRdb reanalysed the multiplex PCR reads using MiXCR and keeps one entry per CDR3 protein. Of more than 300,000 distinct CDR3 sequences listed, around 23% were seen once; the top ten hold about 29%. This sample's time point: persistent/refractory GD, antithyroid drugs over 5 years with positive TRAb. Generation of the TCR library employed RNA extracted from PBMCs. Source: peripheral blood mononuclear cells (PBMCs), taken when the disease was refractory, from a patient treated with antithyroid drugs. The receptors come from a woman aged 40 to 50 with Graves disease.

This clonotype was found many times. J is TRBJ2-5 and V is TRBV7-8, with unresolved D. V lost 0 bases and J lost 5, with 16 bases in between. The length of the CDR3 is 16 residues. CDR1 and CDR2 from the germline V gene are SGHVS and FQNEAQ. CDR3 residues: CASSLALGPATETQYF. The CDR3, as DNA: TGTGCCAGCAGCTTAGCGCTGGGCCCCGCGACGGAGACCCAGTACTTC. Full variable domain (missing parts from reference TRBV7-8 and TRBJ2-5): GAGVSQSPRYKVAKRGQDVALRCDPISGHVSLFWYQQALGQGPEFLTYFQNEAQLDKSGLPSDRFFAERPEGSVSTLKIQRTQQEDSAVYLCASSLALGPATETQYFGPGTRLLVL.

This sequence joins TRBV4-1 and TRBJ1-6; D may be TRBD1 (6 bases). The CDR3 contains 14 residues. Germline V gene lookup returns CDR1 MGHRA and CDR2 YSYEKL. V lost 1 base to trimming and J lost 10 bases, with 11 bases between them. The CDR3 is CASSQVGGPSPLHF. The DNA of the CDR3 is TGCGCCAGCAGCCAAGTCGGGGGGCCCTCACCCCTCCACTTT.

This clonotype was detected only a few times. The V gene is TRBV27, the J gene TRBJ2-5; D call uncertain. Trimming cost V 3 bases and J 7 bases, with 6 bases left between them. Germline V gives CDR1 MNHEY, CDR2 SMNVEV (reference sequence). The CDR3 consists of 11 residues. This CDR3 is CASSFAGTQYF. In DNA, the CDR3 is TGTGCCAGCAGTTTCGCAGGGACCCAGTACTTC.

The rearrangement uses TRBV6-1 and TRBJ1-2, with 8 bases identical to TRBD1. The trim removed 6 bases at V and 7 bases at J, leaving 4 bases unmatched. Per germline, CDR1 MNHNS and CDR2 SASEGT. The CDR3 length is 12 residues. The CDR3 spells CASRRTGPGYTF. The CDR3, as DNA: TGTGCCAGCAGACGGACAGGGCCTGGCTACACCTTC.

This clonotype came up many times. The gene calls are TRBV28 and TRBJ2-5, with D perhaps matching TRBD1 or TRBD2 (5 bases each). Germline CDR1 is MDHEN and CDR2 is SYDVKM. The CDR3 contains 14 residues. Deletions cut 5 bases from V and 4 bases from J, with 14 bases between. CDR3 sequence reads: CASSNRGVVETQYF. CDR3 sequence (DNA): TGTGCCAGCAGTAACCGGGGCGTCGTAGAGACCCAGTACTTC.

With regard to this clonotype: This may stem from a read error, because a much larger clone lies one nucleotide away. This chain joins TRBV6-9 and TRBJ1-4; D unresolved. Per the germline V gene, CDR1 is MNHGY and CDR2 is SVAAGI. There are 14 residues in the CDR3. The CDR3 here is CASMLTSTSEKLFF. CDR3 sequence (DNA): TGTGCCAGCATGCTGACAAGCACTAGTGAAAAACTGTTTTTT.

As regards this clonotype: This sequence may be a read error, since a much larger clone differs from it by one base. The rearrangement joins TRBV6-4 to TRBJ2-5, with 7 bases lining up with TRBD2. Germline-derived CDR1 and CDR2 are MRHNA and SNTAGT. The CDR3 is made up of 16 amino acids. The CDR3 nucleotides read TGTGCCAGCAGTTCGTCTAGCGGACCAAGCAAAGAGACCCGGTACTTC. As protein: CASSSSSGPSKETRYF.

In this sample, this clonotype turned up many times. The rearrangement links TRBV28 to TRBJ1-5; the D is unclear. V shed 9 bases and J shed 7 bases, with 10 bases lying between them. Germline values: CDR1 MDHEN, CDR2 SYDVKM. The CDR3 consists of 11 residues. The CDR3 sequence is CASSNRQPQHF. CDR3 DNA: TGTGCCAGTAGCAATCGGCAGCCCCAGCATTTT.

At least ten counts were recorded for this clonotype. This chain connects TRBV2 to TRBJ2-5, with 7 nucleotides matching TRBD2. This CDR3 has 15 residues. Trimming cost V 2 bases and J 2 bases; bases outside gene matches: 5. Germline V gene lookup returns CDR1 SNHLY and CDR2 FYNNEI. The CDR3 bases are TGTGCCAGCAGTGAAACACGGGGGGAACAAGAGACCCAGTACTTC. Translating gives CASSETRGEQETQYF.

The V gene is TRBV10-1, the J gene TRBJ2-6; D unresolved. The CDR3 is 14 residues long. V was cut by 3 bases and J by 2 bases, with 5 bases left in between. The germline CDR1 and CDR2 sequences are WNHNN and SYGVQD (reference sequence). CDR3 bases: TGCGCCAGCAGTGAATTCCCTGGGGCCAACGTCCTGACTTTC. Its protein is CASSEFPGANVLTF.

This clonotype was found many times. The V gene is TRBV2, the J gene TRBJ1-6; 8 nucleotides match TRBD1. The V and J ends lost 6 bases and 4 bases, in that order; junction bases with no gene match: 2. CDR1 SNHLY and CDR2 FYNNEI come from the germline V gene. This CDR3 contains 14 residues. The CDR3 sequence: CASRWTGYNSPLHF. For the CDR3, the DNA is TGTGCCAGCAGGTGGACAGGGTATAATTCACCCCTCCACTTT.

The table lists this clonotype with many counts. CDR3 nucleotides: TGTGCCAGCAAGGTGGACAGCGGGAGGGAGACCCAGTACTTC. Protein product: CASKVDSGRETQYF. The chain couples TRBV2 to TRBJ2-5; 9 bases are a match to TRBD2. In germline, CDR1 is SNHLY, CDR2 FYNNEI. V lost 7 bases to trimming and J lost 5 bases; unmatched junction nucleotides: 8. This CDR3 region has 14 residues.

V is TRBV7-9 and J is TRBJ2-7; D is unresolved. The CDR3 is 14 residues long. The V end lost 1 base, the J end lost 3 bases, and 10 bases lay between the germline ends. Germline V CDR1 and CDR2: SEHNR, FQNEAQ (reference sequence). The CDR3 spells CASSLGVANYEQYF. CDR3 nucleotides: TGTGCCAGCAGCTTAGGAGTTGCGAACTACGAGCAGTACTTC. The full variable domain, in which reference TRBV7-9 and TRBJ2-7 provide the parts outside the CDR3, is DTGVSQNPRHKITKRGQNVTFRCDPISEHNRLYWYRQTLGQGPEFLTYFQNEAQLEKSRLLSDRFSAERPKGSFSTLEIQRTEQGDSAMYLCASSLGVANYEQYFGPGTRLTVT.

This clonotype was detected ten times or more. The V gene is TRBV6-1, the J gene TRBJ1-6; D is possibly TRBD1 (5 bases). The V gene's germline CDR1 is MNHNS and CDR2 SASEGT. Trimming pared 7 bases from V and 8 bases from J, leaving 12 bases between. The CDR3 is made up of 13 amino acids. The CDR3, as DNA: TGTGCCAGCAAAGACAGAGCGGATTCACCCCTCCACTTT. It specifies CASKDRADSPLHF.

This clonotype has a handful of counts. This rearrangement joins TRBV5-1 to TRBJ1-4; D is undetermined. This CDR3 has 16 amino acids. Looked up from germline, CDR1 is SGHRS and CDR2 is YFSETQ. V dropped 3 bases and J dropped 0 bases, with 12 bases sitting between them. CDR3 protein: CASSSGRRSTNEKLFF. The CDR3 region has the DNA TGCGCCAGCAGCTCAGGACGGCGATCAACTAATGAAAAACTGTTTTTT.

This clonotype was observed at least ten times. The gene calls are TRBV19 and TRBJ1-1; D is unresolved. CDR1 and CDR2 (germline): LNHDA, SQIVND (reference sequence). The length of the CDR3 is 13 residues. The germline V and J ends were trimmed by 3 bases and 5 bases, with 10 bases remaining between them. As DNA, the CDR3 is TGTGCCAGTAGTATGGACCTCCCGACTGAAGCTTTCTTT. Its translation is CASSMDLPTEAFF.

This clonotype was counted many times. The chain joins TRBV20-1 to TRBJ2-7, with D perhaps TRBD1 (6 bases). Germline CDR1 DFQATT, CDR2 SNEGSKA (reference sequence). This CDR3 is 14 amino acids long. The V gene lost 1 base and the J gene lost 1 base, with 11 bases spanning the gap. The CDR3 DNA reads TGCAGTGCTAGAGCAGGGGCATGGTCCTACGAGCAGTACTTC. Translating it yields CSARAGAWSYEQYF.

The CDR3: CASSTADFDTVTNTGELFF. CDR3 DNA sequence: TGTGCCAGTAGTACCGCCGATTTTGACACCGTAACGAACACCGGGGAGCTGTTTTTT. The rearrangement uses TRBV19 and TRBJ2-2; D remains ambiguous. The V end was cut by 4 bases, the J end by 0 bases, with 21 bases between. The CDR3 totals 19 residues. Germline V gene data show CDR1 as LNHDA and CDR2 as SQIVND (reference sequence).

The gene calls are TRBV19 and TRBJ2-3, with 7 positions matching TRBD2. The CDR3 length is 15 residues. Unmatched junction bases numbered 5, after V lost 4 bases and J lost 1 base. Germline CDR1 and CDR2: LNHDA and SQIVND (reference sequence). In nucleotides, the CDR3 is TGTGCCAGTAGTAACGTGGGAGGGCGCACAGATACGCAGTATTTT. It specifies CASSNVGGRTDTQYF.

There are many counts of this clonotype. The CDR3 is CASSSRREQYF. In nucleotides, the CDR3 is TGTGCCAGCAGTTCCCGTCGGGAGCAGTACTTC. The rearrangement uses TRBV28 and TRBJ2-7, with D unresolved. CDR1 and CDR2 from the germline V gene are MDHEN and SYDVKM. V shed 4 bases and J shed 7 bases, with 8 bases lying between them. The CDR3 has 11 amino acids.

This clonotype showed up just a few times. The DNA is omitted, as the CDR3 cannot be located on it reliably, and the CDR3 follows TCRdb's listing. The J gene is TRBJ1-4, the V gene TRBV15; TRBD1 reflects the table's D call only, with no check against the DNA. The CDR3 extends over 13 residues, inclusive of both ends. Germline CDR1 is LNHNV and CDR2 is YYDKDF (reference sequence). CDR3 in amino acids: CATSQWGSGTGVF.

This clonotype has more than one count but fewer than ten. The chain carries TRBV5-1 and TRBJ1-3; 8 bases are a match to TRBD1. Germline V gene data show CDR1 as SGHRS and CDR2 as YFSETQ. V shed 4 bases, J shed 0 bases, and the junction held 12 bases outside the gene matches. This CDR3 comprises 18 residues. The CDR3: CASSVTGTGLHSGNTIYF. In nucleotides, the CDR3 is TGCGCCAGCAGCGTAACCGGGACAGGCCTACACTCTGGAAACACCATATATTTT.

The table lists this clonotype with many counts. The CDR3 reads CAISESDRDGYTF. The DNA of the CDR3 is TGTGCCATCAGTGAGTCGGACAGAGACGGGTACACCTTC. The chain is built from TRBV10-3 and TRBJ1-2, with D maybe TRBD1 (6 bases). Looked up from germline, CDR1 is ENHRY and CDR2 is SYGVKD. This CDR3 contains 13 residues. With 0 bases removed from V and 11 bases from J, the gap between germline ends came to 13 bases.